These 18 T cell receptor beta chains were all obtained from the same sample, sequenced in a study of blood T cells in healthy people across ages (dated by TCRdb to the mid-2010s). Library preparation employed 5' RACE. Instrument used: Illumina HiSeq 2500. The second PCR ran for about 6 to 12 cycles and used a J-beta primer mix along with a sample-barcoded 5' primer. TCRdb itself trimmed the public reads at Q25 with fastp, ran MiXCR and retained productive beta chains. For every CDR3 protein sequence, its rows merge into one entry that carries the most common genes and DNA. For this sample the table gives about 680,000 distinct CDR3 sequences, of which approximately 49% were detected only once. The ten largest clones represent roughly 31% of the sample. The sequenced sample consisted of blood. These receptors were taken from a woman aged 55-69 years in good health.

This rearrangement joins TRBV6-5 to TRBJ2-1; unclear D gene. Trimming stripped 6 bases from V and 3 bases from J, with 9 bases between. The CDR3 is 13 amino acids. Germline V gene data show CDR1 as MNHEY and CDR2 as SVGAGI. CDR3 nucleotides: TGTGCCAGCAGGGAGCCGGGCTACAATGAGCAGTTCTTC. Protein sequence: CASREPGYNEQFF.

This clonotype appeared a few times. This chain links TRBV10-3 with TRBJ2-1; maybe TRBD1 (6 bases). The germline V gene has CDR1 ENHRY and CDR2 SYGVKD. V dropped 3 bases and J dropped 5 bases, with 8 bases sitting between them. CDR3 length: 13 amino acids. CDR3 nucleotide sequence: TGTGCCATCAGTGAAGGGGACAACAATGAGCAGTTCTTC. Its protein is CAISEGDNNEQFF.

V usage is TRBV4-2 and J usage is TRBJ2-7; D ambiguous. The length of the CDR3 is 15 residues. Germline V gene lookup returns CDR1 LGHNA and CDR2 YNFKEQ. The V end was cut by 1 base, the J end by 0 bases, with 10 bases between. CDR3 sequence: CASSQGPAVSYEQYF. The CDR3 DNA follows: TGTGCCAGCAGCCAAGGCCCCGCGGTCTCCTACGAGCAGTACTTC.

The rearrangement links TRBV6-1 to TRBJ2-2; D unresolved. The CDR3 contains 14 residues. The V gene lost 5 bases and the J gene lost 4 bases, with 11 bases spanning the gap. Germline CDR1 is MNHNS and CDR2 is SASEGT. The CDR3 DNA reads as TGTGCCAGCAGTTATAGGGATCGCACCGGGGAGCTGTTTTTT. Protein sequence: CASSYRDRTGELFF.

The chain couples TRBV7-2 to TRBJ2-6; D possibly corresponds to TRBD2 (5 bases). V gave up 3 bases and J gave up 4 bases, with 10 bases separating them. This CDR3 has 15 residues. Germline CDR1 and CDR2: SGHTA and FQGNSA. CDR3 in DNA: TGTGCCAGCAGCTTGTGGAGGTCCGGGGCCAACGTCCTGACTTTC. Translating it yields CASSLWRSGANVLTF.

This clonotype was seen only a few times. CDR3 sequence: CASSFAGTGIQYF. For the CDR3, the DNA is TGTGCCAGCAGCTTTGCGGGGACAGGCATTCAGTACTTC. The chain employs TRBV7-9 and TRBJ2-4; 8 positions match TRBD1. V lost 3 bases, J lost 9 bases, and 4 bases stayed unmatched. The CDR3 has 13 amino acids. From germline, CDR1 is SEHNR and CDR2 FQNEAQ (reference sequence).

This CDR3 is CASSSYARALGYGYTF. CDR3 coding DNA: TGTGCCAGCAGTTCCTACGCCAGGGCTTTGGGGTATGGCTACACCTTC. The chain employs TRBV28 and TRBJ1-2, with D possibly matching TRBD1 (5 bases). Deletions cut 4 bases from V and 5 bases from J, with 20 bases between. Germline-derived CDR1 and CDR2 are MDHEN and SYDVKM. The CDR3 spans 16 residues.

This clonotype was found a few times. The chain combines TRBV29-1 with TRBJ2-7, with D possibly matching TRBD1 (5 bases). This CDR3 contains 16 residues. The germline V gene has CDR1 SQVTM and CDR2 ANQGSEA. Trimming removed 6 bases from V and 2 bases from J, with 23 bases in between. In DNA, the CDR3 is TGCAGCGTCGCCAAGTCGGGCAGGGCGCCAACCTACGAGCAGTACTTC. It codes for CSVAKSGRAPTYEQYF.

The DNA for the CDR3 is TGCGCCAGCAGCCCCAGGGGGTGGCAAGAGACCCAGTACTTC. As protein: CASSPRGWQETQYF. The chain combines TRBV5-1 with TRBJ2-5, with 7 bases matching TRBD1. Germline lookup yields CDR1 SGHRS and CDR2 YFSETQ. Losses at the gene ends were 4 bases for V and 2 bases for J; bases not matched to a gene: 5. This CDR3 is built from 14 residues.

CDR3 loop: CAWSGQFEQYF. The DNA of the CDR3 is TGTGCCTGGAGCGGACAGTTCGAGCAGTACTTC. The genes are TRBV30 and TRBJ2-7; a weak D match, TRBD1 (6 bases). This CDR3 is built from 11 residues. Germline CDR1 reads GTSNPN; CDR2 reads SVGIG (reference sequence). V lost 3 bases, J lost 6 bases, and 9 bases lay in between.

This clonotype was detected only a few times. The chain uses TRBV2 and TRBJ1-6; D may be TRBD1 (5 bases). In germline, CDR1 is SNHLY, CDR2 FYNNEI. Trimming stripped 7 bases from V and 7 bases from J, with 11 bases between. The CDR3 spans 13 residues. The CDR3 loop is CASKGLVNSPLHF. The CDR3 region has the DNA TGTGCCAGCAAGGGGCTTGTAAATTCACCCCTCCACTTT.

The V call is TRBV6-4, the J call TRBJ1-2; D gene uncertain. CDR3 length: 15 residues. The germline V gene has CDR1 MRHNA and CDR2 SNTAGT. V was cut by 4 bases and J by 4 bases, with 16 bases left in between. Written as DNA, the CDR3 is TGTGCCAGCAGTGCTGGCTCAGGAACCTCCTATGGCTACACCTTC. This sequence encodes CASSAGSGTSYGYTF.

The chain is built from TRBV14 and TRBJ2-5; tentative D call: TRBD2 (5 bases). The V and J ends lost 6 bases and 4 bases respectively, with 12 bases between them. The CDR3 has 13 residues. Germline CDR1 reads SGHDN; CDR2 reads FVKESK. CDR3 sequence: CASSPSGSETQYF. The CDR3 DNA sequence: TGTGCCAGCAGTCCATCGGGATCAGAGACCCAGTACTTC.

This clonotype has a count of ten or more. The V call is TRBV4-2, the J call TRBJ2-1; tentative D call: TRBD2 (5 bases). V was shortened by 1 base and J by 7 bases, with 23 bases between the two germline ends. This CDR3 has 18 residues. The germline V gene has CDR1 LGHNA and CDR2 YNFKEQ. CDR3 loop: CASSQASRGVREINEQFF. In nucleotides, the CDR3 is TGTGCCAGCAGCCAAGCGTCACGGGGAGTTAGGGAAATAAATGAGCAGTTCTTC.

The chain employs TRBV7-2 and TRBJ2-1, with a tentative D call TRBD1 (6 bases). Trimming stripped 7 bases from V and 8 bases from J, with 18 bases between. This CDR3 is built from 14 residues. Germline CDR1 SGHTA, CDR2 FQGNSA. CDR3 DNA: TGTGCCAGCACCCGTGTGTATGGGGGCGATGAGCAGTTCTTC. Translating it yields CASTRVYGGDEQFF.

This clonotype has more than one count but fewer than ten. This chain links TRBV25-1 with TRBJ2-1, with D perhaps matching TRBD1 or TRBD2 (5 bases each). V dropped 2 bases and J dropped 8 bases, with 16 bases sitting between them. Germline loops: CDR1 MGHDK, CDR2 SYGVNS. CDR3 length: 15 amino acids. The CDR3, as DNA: TGTGCCAGCAGTGAAACCGGGGCATGGGTAGATGAGCAGTTCTTC. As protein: CASSETGAWVDEQFF. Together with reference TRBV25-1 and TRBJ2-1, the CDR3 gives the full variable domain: EADIYQTPRYLVIGTGKKITLECSQTMGHDKMYWYQQDPGMELHLIHYSYGVNSTEKGDLSSESTVSRIRTEHFPLTLESARPSHTSQYLCASSETGAWVDEQFFGPGTRLTVL.

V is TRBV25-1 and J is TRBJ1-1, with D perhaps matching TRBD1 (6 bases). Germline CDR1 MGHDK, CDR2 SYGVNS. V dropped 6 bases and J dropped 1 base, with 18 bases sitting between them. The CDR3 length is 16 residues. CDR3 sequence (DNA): TGTGCCAGCAGGTTCGGGGGGCGGGGGGCGAACACTGAAGCTTTCTTT. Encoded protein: CASRFGGRGANTEAFF. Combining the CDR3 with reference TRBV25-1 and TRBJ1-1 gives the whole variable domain EADIYQTPRYLVIGTGKKITLECSQTMGHDKMYWYQQDPGMELHLIHYSYGVNSTEKGDLSSESTVSRIRTEHFPLTLESARPSHTSQYLCASRFGGRGANTEAFFGQGTRLTVV.

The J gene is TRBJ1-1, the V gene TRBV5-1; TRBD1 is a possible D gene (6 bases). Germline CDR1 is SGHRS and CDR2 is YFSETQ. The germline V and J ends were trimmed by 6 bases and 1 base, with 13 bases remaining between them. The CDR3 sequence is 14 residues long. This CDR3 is CASKGGTSNTEAFF. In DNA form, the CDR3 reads TGCGCCAGCAAGGGGGGGACATCGAACACTGAAGCTTTCTTT.